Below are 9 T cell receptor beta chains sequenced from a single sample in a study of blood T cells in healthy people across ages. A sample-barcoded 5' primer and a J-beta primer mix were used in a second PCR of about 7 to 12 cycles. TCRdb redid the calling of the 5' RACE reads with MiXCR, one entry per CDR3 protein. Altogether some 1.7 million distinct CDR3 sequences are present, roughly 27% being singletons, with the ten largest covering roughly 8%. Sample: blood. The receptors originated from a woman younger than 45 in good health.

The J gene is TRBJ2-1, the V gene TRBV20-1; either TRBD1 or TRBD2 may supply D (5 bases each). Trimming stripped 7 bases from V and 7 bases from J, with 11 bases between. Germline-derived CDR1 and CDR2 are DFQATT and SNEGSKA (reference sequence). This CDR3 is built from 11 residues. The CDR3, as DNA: TGCAGTGGCTGGGGGAAGAATGAGCAGTTCTTC. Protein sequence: CSGWGKNEQFF.

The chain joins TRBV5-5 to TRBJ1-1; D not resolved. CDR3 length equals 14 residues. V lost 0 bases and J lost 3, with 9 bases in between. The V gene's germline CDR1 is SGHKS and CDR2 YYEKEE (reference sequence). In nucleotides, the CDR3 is TGTGCCAGCAGCTTGGTGGGAAGGCACACTGAAGCTTTCTTT. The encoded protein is CASSLVGRHTEAFF.

CDR3 nucleotide sequence: TGTGCCAGCAGGCAGGACGGGACCGGGGAGCTGTTTTTT. Translation: CASRQDGTGELFF. The chain combines TRBV7-2 with TRBJ2-2, with unresolved D. The germline V gene encodes CDR1 SGHTA and CDR2 FQGNSA. Trimming stripped 6 bases from V and 5 bases from J, with 10 bases between. The length of the CDR3 is 13 residues.

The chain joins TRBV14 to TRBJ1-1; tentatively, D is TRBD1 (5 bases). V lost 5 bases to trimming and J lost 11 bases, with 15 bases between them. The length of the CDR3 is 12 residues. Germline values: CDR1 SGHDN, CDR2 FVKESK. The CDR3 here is CASSGTGLGAFF. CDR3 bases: TGTGCCAGCAGCGGGACGGGCTTGGGGGCTTTCTTT.

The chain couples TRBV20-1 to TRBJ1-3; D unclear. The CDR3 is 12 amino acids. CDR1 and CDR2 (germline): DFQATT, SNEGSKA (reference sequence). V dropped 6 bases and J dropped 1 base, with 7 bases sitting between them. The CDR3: CSASTSGNTIYF. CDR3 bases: TGCAGTGCGTCTACATCTGGAAACACCATATATTTT.

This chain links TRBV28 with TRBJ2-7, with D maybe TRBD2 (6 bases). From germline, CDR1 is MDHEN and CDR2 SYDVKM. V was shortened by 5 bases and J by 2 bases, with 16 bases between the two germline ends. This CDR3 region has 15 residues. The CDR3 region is CASSPLGLPTYEQYF. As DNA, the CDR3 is TGTGCCAGCAGTCCCCTGGGACTGCCGACCTACGAGCAGTACTTC.

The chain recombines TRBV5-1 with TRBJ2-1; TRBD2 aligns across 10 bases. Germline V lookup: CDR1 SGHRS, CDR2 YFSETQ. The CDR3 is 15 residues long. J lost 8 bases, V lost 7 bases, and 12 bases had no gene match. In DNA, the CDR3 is TGCGCCAGCGGCGAACTAGCGGGACTAGAGGATGAGCAGTTCTTC. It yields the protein CASGELAGLEDEQFF.

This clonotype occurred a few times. The chain's CDR3 is CASSLGYKTQPQHF. The CDR3 coding sequence is TGCGCCAGCAGCTTGGGGTACAAAACACAGCCCCAGCATTTT. This chain connects TRBV5-1 to TRBJ1-5; D gene ambiguous. The V end lost 0 bases, the J end lost 7 bases, and 11 bases lay between the germline ends. The CDR3 loop spans 14 amino acids. Germline-derived CDR1 and CDR2 are SGHRS and YFSETQ. Filled out from reference TRBV5-1 and TRBJ1-5, the complete variable domain reads KAGVTQTPRYLIKTRGQQVTLSCSPISGHRSVSWYQQTPGQGLQFLFEYFSETQRNKGNFPGRFSGRQFSNSRSEMNVSTLELGDSALYLCASSLGYKTQPQHFGDGTRLSIL.

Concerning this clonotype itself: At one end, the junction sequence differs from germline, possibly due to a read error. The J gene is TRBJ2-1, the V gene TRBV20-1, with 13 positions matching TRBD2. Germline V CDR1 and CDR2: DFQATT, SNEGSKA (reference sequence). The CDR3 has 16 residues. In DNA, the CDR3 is TGCAGTGCTTTCCCGGGACTAGCGGGGAAATACAATGAGCGGTTCTTC. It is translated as CSAFPGLAGKYNERFF.